A selection of T cell receptor beta chains follows, all from one sample in a study of CD8 T cells in ankylosing spondylitis. TCRdb ran MiXCR on the 5' RACE reads and lists one entry per CDR3 protein. The sample lists 250,000 or so distinct CDR3 sequences, 24% occurring once. Sequenced: blood, either unsorted or a sorted T cell fraction (not recorded which). Receptors originate from a male donor with ankylosing spondylitis or in good health (not recorded which). CDR3s include the opening cysteine and the closing phenylalanine or tryptophan. D genes are given only for firm matches. Clone size is stated in some rows and not others, as once, few, many or a class when expanded.

CSASFSTYQETQYF	TGCAGTGCTAGCTTTTCGACCTACCAAGAGACCCAGTACTTC	TRBJ2-5	TRBV20-1	-	-	14
CASSVSQMEGQYF	TGTGCCAGCAGTGTCTCACAGATGGAAGGGCAGTACTTC	TRBJ2-7	TRBV2	-	many	13
CASSLTWSSYNEQFF	TGTGCCAGCAGCTTAACCTGGAGCTCCTACAATGAGCAGTTCTTC	TRBJ2-1	TRBV7-3	-	-	15
CSARGHRGTNTGELFF	TGCAGTGCTAGAGGACATCGGGGTACGAACACCGGGGAGCTGTTTTTT	TRBJ2-2	TRBV20-1	-	few	16
CASSHDGGGYEQYF	TGCGCCAGCAGCCATGACGGGGGAGGCTACGAGCAGTACTTC	TRBJ2-7	TRBV4-1	-	many	14
CASSFVGRDFTLHF	TGTGCCAGCAGTTTTGTTGGCAGGGACTTCACCCTCCACTTT	TRBJ1-6	TRBV12-3/TRBV12-4	-	-	14
CATSDPDVRGIDEQFF	TGTGCCACCAGTGACCCTGACGTCCGGGGGATCGATGAGCAGTTCTTC	TRBJ2-1	TRBV24-1	-	few	16
CASSFTGGGGYGYTF	TGTGCCAGCAGCTTTACAGGGGGCGGTGGGTATGGCTACACCTTC	TRBJ1-2	TRBV7-2	TRBD1	-	15
CASSFGVHEQFF	TGTGCCAGCAGCTTTGGGGTCCATGAGCAGTTCTTC	TRBJ2-1	TRBV5-5	-	-	12
CASSFPKTDTEAFF	TGTGCCAGCAGTTTTCCTAAGACAGACACTGAAGCTTTCTTT	TRBJ1-1	TRBV12-3/TRBV12-4	-	many	14
CSAVGQGRNEQYF	TGCAGCGCCGTGGGACAGGGAAGGAACGAGCAGTACTTC	TRBJ2-7	TRBV29-1	TRBD1	many	13
CASSYGGPGGYTF	TGTGCCAGCAGTTATGGGGGGCCTGGTGGCTACACCTTC	TRBJ1-2	TRBV6-5	-	many	13
CASSQAASGQPQHF	TGTGCCAGCAGCCAAGCCGCCTCGGGTCAGCCCCAGCATTTT	TRBJ1-5	TRBV3-1	-	many	14
CASSFRQGAREQFF	TGTGCCAGCAGTTTCCGACAGGGGGCGCGTGAGCAGTTCTTC	TRBJ2-1	TRBV12-3/TRBV12-4	TRBD1	few	14
CSARLLAQTNTGELFF	TGCAGTGCTAGACTCCTAGCGCAAACCAACACCGGGGAGCTGTTTTTT	TRBJ2-2	TRBV20-1	-	many	16
CSERDRGSEAFF	TGCAGCGAGAGGGACAGGGGGTCTGAAGCTTTCTTT	TRBJ1-1	TRBV29-1	TRBD1	many	12
CSARLKLYNEQFF	TGCAGTGCTAGATTGAAGCTCTACAATGAGCAGTTCTTC	TRBJ2-1	TRBV20-1	-	many	13
CSVQNYRVVGDQETQYF	TGCAGCGTTCAAAACTACAGGGTTGTTGGTGATCAAGAGACCCAGTACTTC	TRBJ2-5	TRBV29-1	-	-	17
CASSRAGDTGGTQYF	TGTGCCAGCAGTCGTGCGGGAGACACGGGGGGGACCCAGTACTTC	TRBJ2-5	TRBV7-2	TRBD2	few	15
CASSVEARGDTQYF	TGCGCCAGCAGCGTTGAGGCCCGCGGAGATACGCAGTATTTT	TRBJ2-3	TRBV5-1	-	many	14
CASSLAPPSTDTQYF	TGTGCCAGCAGTTTGGCCCCCCCTAGCACAGATACGCAGTATTTT	TRBJ2-3	TRBV12-3/TRBV12-4	-	many	15
CATSRGDSPYEQYF	TGTGCCACCAGCAGGGGGGACAGCCCCTACGAGCAGTACTTC	TRBJ2-7	TRBV15	TRBD1	-	14
CASSEQGSSTDTQYF	TGTGCCAGCAGTGAACAGGGATCGAGCACAGATACGCAGTATTTT	TRBJ2-3	TRBV6-1	-	many	15
CSARDAGSSNEQFF	TGCAGTGCTAGAGATGCAGGGTCGAGTAATGAGCAGTTCTTC	TRBJ2-1	TRBV20-1	-	few	14
CSARWAAQETQYF	TGCAGTGCTAGGTGGGCCGCACAAGAGACCCAGTACTTC	TRBJ2-5	TRBV20-1	-	-	13
CASCQDFLGDRGRTDTQYF	TGTGCCAGCTGCCAAGATTTCTTGGGGGACAGGGGGCGGACAGATACGCAGTATTTT	TRBJ2-3	TRBV3-1	TRBD1	few	19
CATSGRQGAFGANVLTF	TGTGCCACCAGCGGACGACAGGGGGCGTTCGGGGCCAACGTCCTGACTTTC	TRBJ2-6	TRBV15	TRBD1	many	17
CASSQERGGEQFF	TGCGCCAGCAGCCAAGAAAGGGGGGGGGAGCAGTTCTTC	TRBJ2-1	TRBV4-1	-	-	13
CASLDRGRTDEQFF	TGTGCCAGCTTGGACAGGGGGCGGACGGATGAGCAGTTCTTC	TRBJ2-1	TRBV2	TRBD1	-	14
CSARAWLRNTGELFF	TGCAGTGCTAGAGCCTGGCTAAGGAACACCGGGGAGCTGTTTTTT	TRBJ2-2	TRBV20-1	-	few	15
CAISAGSGGPTYNEQFF	TGTGCCATCAGTGCGGGTAGCGGGGGGCCTACCTACAATGAGCAGTTCTTC	TRBJ2-1	TRBV10-3	TRBD2	-	17
CASSPTNSLEDTQYF	TGTGCCAGCAGTCCAACGAACTCGCTCGAGGATACGCAGTATTTT	TRBJ2-3	TRBV12-3/TRBV12-4	-	-	15
CASSSEGGLETQYF	TGTGCCAGCAGCTCGGAGGGGGGTCTGGAGACCCAGTACTTC	TRBJ2-5	TRBV7-9	-	-	14
CATSDPGTDGTDTQYF	TGTGCCACCAGTGATCCCGGGACCGACGGCACAGATACGCAGTATTTT	TRBJ2-3	TRBV24-1	-	-	16
CASSRGGPLQETQYF	TGTGCCAGCAGCCGAGGCGGGCCATTACAAGAGACCCAGTACTTC	TRBJ2-5	TRBV5-8	-	few	15
CASSQANGASGSETQYF	TGTGCCAGCAGCCAAGCCAACGGAGCTAGCGGTTCGGAGACCCAGTACTTC	TRBJ2-5	TRBV4-2	TRBD2	many	17
CSAAIGGSGANVLTF	TGCAGTGCCGCTATTGGGGGCTCTGGGGCCAACGTCCTGACTTTC	TRBJ2-6	TRBV20-1	-	-	15
CSAKTGKGETQYF	TGCAGTGCGAAAACAGGGAAGGGGGAGACCCAGTACTTC	TRBJ2-5	TRBV20-1	-	many	13
CASRQDRGGYTF	TGTGCCAGCAGGCAGGACAGGGGAGGCTACACCTTC	TRBJ1-2	TRBV12-3/TRBV12-4	TRBD1	-	12
CSSGSGVLYNEQYF	TGCAGTTCGGGTAGCGGGGTCCTCTATAACGAGCAGTACTTC	TRBJ2-7	TRBV20-1	TRBD2	few	14
CASELGASGANVLTF	TGTGCCAGCGAACTAGGGGCCTCTGGGGCCAACGTCCTGACTTTC	TRBJ2-6	TRBV12-3/TRBV12-4	-	-	15
CASSNNRGVF	TGTGCCAGCAGTAATAATAGGGGGGTCTTT	TRBJ1-1	TRBV6-5	-	many	10